This T cell receptor beta chain was sequenced for a study of blood T cell repertoires in COVID-19. Study as a whole: Sample material is recorded as cDNA or gDNA derived from T cells, B-cell-depleted T cells, or PBMCs.

In the authors' workflow: From reference gene primer amplification, estimates of nucleated cell counts were derived. Using immunoSEQ multiplex PCR, the repertoire was profiled, and TCRdb retains in-frame clones only, with some absent. That table is the source of V, J and clone size, and D and trimming were worked out from the DNA. The data contain 140,000 to 150,000 clones, around 84% of them singletons. Sequencing was done on a sample of peripheral blood. The TCR sequence derives from a human donor in a cohort sampled during active COVID-19.

The CDR3 bases are TGTGCCAGCAGCTCAGGACAGGTTAATGAAAAACTGTTTTTT. Protein sequence: CASSSGQVNEKLFF. The chain carries TRBV5-5 and TRBJ1-4; 7 bases fit TRBD1. The V gene end was trimmed by 3 bases and the J gene end by 4 bases; junction bases not matched to a gene: 3. From germline, CDR1 is SGHKS and CDR2 YYEKEE (reference sequence). This CDR3 has 14 residues.